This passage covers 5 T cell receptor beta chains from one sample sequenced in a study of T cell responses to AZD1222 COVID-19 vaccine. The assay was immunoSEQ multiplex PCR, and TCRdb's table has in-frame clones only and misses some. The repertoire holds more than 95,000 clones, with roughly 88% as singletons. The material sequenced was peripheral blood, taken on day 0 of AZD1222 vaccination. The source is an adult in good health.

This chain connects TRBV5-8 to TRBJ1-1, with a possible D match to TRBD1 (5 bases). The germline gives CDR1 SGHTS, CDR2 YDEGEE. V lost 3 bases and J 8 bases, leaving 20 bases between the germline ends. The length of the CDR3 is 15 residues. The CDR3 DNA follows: TGTGCCAGCAGCTCACCCCTCCCACAGGTGGGGGAAGCTTTCTTT. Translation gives CASSSPLPQVGEAFF.

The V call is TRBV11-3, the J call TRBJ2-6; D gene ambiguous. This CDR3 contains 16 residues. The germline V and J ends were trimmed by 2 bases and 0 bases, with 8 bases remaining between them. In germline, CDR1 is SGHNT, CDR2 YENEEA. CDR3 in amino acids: CASSLRQSSGANVLTF. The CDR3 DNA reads TGTGCCAGCAGCTTACGTCAGAGCTCTGGGGCCAACGTCCTGACTTTC.

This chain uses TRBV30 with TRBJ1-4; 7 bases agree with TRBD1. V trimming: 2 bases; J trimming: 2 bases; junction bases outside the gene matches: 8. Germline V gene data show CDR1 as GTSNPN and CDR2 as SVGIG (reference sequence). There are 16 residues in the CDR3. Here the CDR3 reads CAWSFGGGATNEKLFF. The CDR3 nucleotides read TGTGCCTGGAGTTTCGGAGGGGGCGCGACTAATGAAAAACTGTTTTTT.

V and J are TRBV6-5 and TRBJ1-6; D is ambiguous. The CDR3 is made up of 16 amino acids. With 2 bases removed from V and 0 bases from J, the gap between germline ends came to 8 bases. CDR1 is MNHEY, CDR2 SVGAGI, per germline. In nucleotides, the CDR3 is TGTGCCAGCAGTTACGCGGCGTACTCCTATAATTCACCCCTCCACTTT. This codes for CASSYAAYSYNSPLHF.

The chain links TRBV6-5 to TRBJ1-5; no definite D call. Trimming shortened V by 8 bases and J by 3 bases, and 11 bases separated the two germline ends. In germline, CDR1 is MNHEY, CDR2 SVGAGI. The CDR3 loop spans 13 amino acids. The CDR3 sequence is CASRRSDNQPQHF. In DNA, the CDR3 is TGTGCCAGCCGGAGGTCGGACAATCAGCCCCAGCATTTT.